Listed here are 31 T cell receptor beta chains from one sample, sequenced in a study of blood T cell repertoires in COVID-19. Produced via immunoSEQ multiplex PCR; TCRdb's table is partial and in-frame only. Among about 98,000 clones listed, 82% were seen once. The sample consisted of peripheral blood. All receptors come from a man aged 65 to 79 with active or convalescent COVID-19.

The CDR3: CASSEQGLYGYTF. As DNA, the CDR3 is TGTGCCAGCAGCGAACAGGGACTCTATGGCTACACCTTC. The genes are TRBV2 and TRBJ1-2; maybe TRBD1 (6 bases). In germline, CDR1 is SNHLY, CDR2 FYNNEI. V was trimmed by 6 bases and J by 4 bases, leaving 12 bases between them. CDR3 length: 13 residues.

The chain has TRBV15 and TRBJ2-3, with 8 bases identical to TRBD1. Germline V gene sequence: CDR1 LNHNV, CDR2 YYDKDF (reference sequence). After removal of 3 bases from V and 4 bases from J, the junction contained 3 bases not matched to a gene. This CDR3 is 14 amino acids long. CDR3 residues: CATSRDRAADTQYF. CDR3 sequence (DNA): TGTGCCACCAGCAGGGACAGGGCTGCAGATACGCAGTATTTT.

V usage is TRBV12-3 or TRBV12-4 and J usage is TRBJ1-5; a weak D match, TRBD1 (6 bases). V lost 1 base to trimming and J lost 7 bases, with 8 bases between them. The CDR3 covers 13 residues. The CDR3 DNA sequence: TGTGCCAGCAGTTTAGGGGGGCGGCAGCCCCAGCATTTT. The encoded protein is CASSLGGRQPQHF.

The chain uses TRBV6-2 or TRBV6-3 and TRBJ1-1, with 9 bases aligning to TRBD1. V dropped 4 bases and J dropped 6; count of bases not matched to a gene: 9. CDR3 length equals 15 residues. CDR1 is MNHEY, CDR2 SVGEGT, per germline. The CDR3 loop reads CASSSTGGASSEAFF. The CDR3 nucleotides are TGTGCCAGCAGTTCCACAGGGGGCGCTTCCTCTGAAGCTTTCTTT.

The rearrangement links TRBV7-2 to TRBJ2-5; no clear D. The CDR3 loop spans 11 amino acids. In germline, CDR1 is SGHTA, CDR2 FQGNSA. The V and J ends lost 5 bases and 2 bases respectively, with 3 bases between them. Here the CDR3 DNA reads TGTGCCAGCAGCATACAAGAGACCCAGTACTTC. This codes for CASSIQETQYF.

This chain joins TRBV11-3 and TRBJ2-7, with 9 bases that match TRBD1. The CDR3 is 15 residues long. The V and J ends lost 5 bases and 2 bases, in that order; junction bases with no gene match: 7. Looked up from germline, CDR1 is SGHNT and CDR2 is YENEEA. The CDR3 DNA follows: TGTGCCAGCAGCCTCCGGGACAGGGTAACCTACGAGCAGTACTTC. Translating it yields CASSLRDRVTYEQYF.

This clone has more than one count but fewer than ten. The J gene is TRBJ1-1, the V gene TRBV4-2; D unresolved. Germline V gene data show CDR1 as LGHNA and CDR2 as YNFKEQ. The CDR3 sequence is 14 residues long. Trimming removed 4 bases from V and 0 bases from J, with 9 bases in between. The CDR3 region is CASSPLNMNTEAFF. The CDR3 DNA is TGTGCCAGCAGCCCTCTAAATATGAACACTGAAGCTTTCTTT.

The V call is TRBV5-5, the J call TRBJ2-7, with D possibly being TRBD1 (6 bases). V was shortened by 1 base and J by 4 bases, with 15 bases between the two germline ends. From germline, CDR1 is SGHKS and CDR2 YYEKEE (reference sequence). CDR3 size: 15 residues. The CDR3, as DNA: TGTGCCAGCAGCTTGCTCTTGGACAGTTTATACGAGCAGTACTTC. It codes for CASSLLLDSLYEQYF.

The chain employs TRBV5-1 and TRBJ1-2; TRBD1 matches 9 bases. There are 13 residues in the CDR3. Germline V gene lookup returns CDR1 SGHRS and CDR2 YFSETQ. V lost 7 bases, J lost 6 bases, and 7 bases stayed unmatched. The CDR3 loop is CASHRGQGDGYTF. The CDR3 nucleotides are TGCGCCAGCCACCGGGGACAGGGCGATGGCTACACCTTC.

J is TRBJ1-5 and V is TRBV5-5; D remains unclear. The CDR3 contains 12 residues. CDR1 SGHKS and CDR2 YYEKEE come from the germline V gene (reference sequence). The V gene lost 2 bases and the J gene lost 5 bases, with 5 bases spanning the gap. The CDR3 loop is CASSLSDQPQHF. The DNA of the CDR3 is TGTGCCAGCAGCTTATCAGATCAGCCCCAGCATTTT.

The rearrangement links TRBV6-5 to TRBJ1-2; D might be TRBD1 (5 bases). The CDR3 is 13 amino acids. Germline-derived CDR1 and CDR2 are MNHEY and SVGAGI. Trimming left V 5 bases short and J 7 bases short, with 14 bases between. The CDR3 spells CASSTSGRSGYTF. DNA for the CDR3: TGTGCCAGCAGTACCTCAGGGCGAAGTGGCTACACCTTC.

The chain combines TRBV7-9 with TRBJ2-2, with TRBD2 matching 11 bases. V lost 3 bases and J lost 9; bases outside the gene matches: 6. The CDR3 loop spans 15 amino acids. The germline V gene has CDR1 SEHNR and CDR2 FQNEAQ (reference sequence). The CDR3 region is CASSFSGGAFWELFF. In DNA form, the CDR3 reads TGTGCCAGCAGCTTTAGCGGGGGGGCCTTCTGGGAGCTGTTTTTT.

The chain combines TRBV4-1 with TRBJ1-6; maybe TRBD1 (6 bases). Trimming removed 0 bases at V and 14 bases at J, with 23 bases between. Germline CDR1 and CDR2: MGHRA and YSYEKL. The CDR3 contains 17 residues. CDR3 region: CASSQEGAGVRIVALHF. The CDR3 DNA sequence: TGCGCCAGCAGCCAAGAGGGGGCAGGGGTTCGGATCGTGGCCCTCCACTTT.

This clone appeared a few times. The chain links TRBV15 to TRBJ2-5, with D perhaps matching TRBD1 (6 bases). The CDR3 consists of 15 residues. The germline gives CDR1 LNHNV, CDR2 YYDKDF (reference sequence). Trimming left V 2 bases short and J 5 bases short, with 15 bases between. CDR3 sequence: CATSRTPGVWETQYF. The CDR3 DNA reads TGTGCCACCAGCAGAACGCCAGGGGTTTGGGAGACCCAGTACTTC. The full variable domain, its missing parts supplied by reference TRBV15 and TRBJ2-5, is DAMVIQNPRYQVTQFGKPVTLSCSQTLNHNVMYWYQQKSSQAPKLLFHYYDKDFNNEADTPDNFQSRRPNTSFCFLDIRSPGLGDTAMYLCATSRTPGVWETQYFGPGTRLLVL.

V and J are TRBV3-1 (or the pseudogene TRBV3-2) and TRBJ1-2, with TRBD1 as a possible D gene (5 bases). Germline loops: CDR1 LGHDT, CDR2 YNNKEL (reference sequence). V was shortened by 7 bases and J by 7 bases, with 16 bases between the two germline ends. The CDR3 loop spans 13 amino acids. DNA for the CDR3: TGTGCCAGCAAACCGCTAGGGGTCCCTGGCTACACCTTC. Its protein product is CASKPLGVPGYTF.

The rearrangement links TRBV9 to TRBJ1-2; TRBD1 matches 9 bases. The CDR3 has 16 amino acids. Unmatched junction bases numbered 10, after V lost 4 bases and J lost 3 bases. Germline V gene data show CDR1 as SGDLS and CDR2 as YYNGEE. The CDR3 DNA follows: TGTGCCAGCAGCCCCGGATGGGACAGGGAGGACTATGGCTACACCTTC. Protein: CASSPGWDREDYGYTF.

The chain couples TRBV4-1 to TRBJ1-1; 8 nucleotides align to TRBD1. V was clipped by 4 bases and J by 4 bases; unmatched bases: 8. Germline assignment: CDR1 MGHRA and CDR2 YSYEKL. This CDR3 is 15 amino acids long. The CDR3 nucleotides are TGCGCCAGCAGCCGTCGCCGGACAGGGACCACTGAAGCTTTCTTT. Amino acids: CASSRRRTGTTEAFF.

This clone was counted between two and nine times. This chain uses TRBV5-4 with TRBJ2-1; 8 nucleotides match TRBD1. CDR1 is SGHNT and CDR2 is YYREEE in the germline V gene (reference sequence). CDR3 length: 16 residues. The V segment lost 3 bases and the J segment 8 bases; nucleotides outside the gene matches: 13. In DNA form, the CDR3 reads TGTGCCAGCAGCTACCCCGGGACAGGTTCAGAAGATGAGCAGTTCTTC. As protein: CASSYPGTGSEDEQFF.

The table lists this clone with many counts. The chain combines TRBV29-1 with TRBJ1-4, with 9 bases identical to TRBD1. The CDR3 contains 15 residues. Trimming at V came to 7 bases and at J to 6 bases, leaving 12 bases not matched to a gene. Germline CDR1 SQVTM, CDR2 ANQGSEA. CDR3 bases: TGCAGCGCCATCCGGGACAGGGTAGGCGATGAAAAACTGTTTTTT. This gives the protein CSAIRDRVGDEKLFF. Full variable domain (rest looked up from reference TRBV29-1 and TRBJ1-4): SAVISQKPSRDICQRGTSLTIQCQVDSQVTMMFWYRQQPGQSLTLIATANQGSEATYESGFVIDKFPISRPNLTFSTLTVSNMSPEDSSIYLCSAIRDRVGDEKLFFGSGTQLSVL.

V is TRBV18 and J is TRBJ2-1; possibly TRBD1 for D (6 bases). The CDR3 loop spans 17 amino acids. V lost 3 bases to trimming and J lost 1 base, with 16 bases between them. Germline CDR1 KGHSH, CDR2 LQKENI. The chain's CDR3 is CASSPPTGTQSYNEQFF. Here the CDR3 DNA reads TGTGCCAGCTCACCCCCGACCGGGACACAATCCTACAATGAGCAGTTCTTC.

CDR3 protein: CASSLAGGTGNQPQHF. CDR3 bases: TGTGCCAGCAGCTTGGCCGGCGGGACAGGGAATCAGCCCCAGCATTTT. V usage is TRBV5-6 and J usage is TRBJ1-5; 9 nucleotides match TRBD1. V was clipped by 0 bases and J by 4 bases; unmatched bases: 5. Per the germline V gene, CDR1 is SGHDT and CDR2 is YYEEEE. The CDR3 contains 16 residues.

The sample holds a few counts of this clone. J is TRBJ2-5 and V is TRBV18; D perhaps matches TRBD1 (6 bases). This CDR3 region has 17 residues. CDR1 is KGHSH and CDR2 is LQKENI in the germline V gene. V dropped 0 bases and J dropped 4 bases, with 18 bases sitting between them. CDR3 in amino acids: CASSPPGTMRVGETQYF. Written as DNA, the CDR3 is TGTGCCAGCTCACCACCCGGGACAATGAGGGTAGGAGAGACCCAGTACTTC.

CDR3 sequence: CASSHNQGWYEQYF. The CDR3 DNA sequence: TGTGCCAGCTCTCATAACCAGGGATGGTACGAGCAGTACTTC. The chain is built from TRBV18 and TRBJ2-7, with D possibly being TRBD1 (5 bases). Germline V lookup: CDR1 KGHSH, CDR2 LQKENI. V dropped 6 bases and J dropped 4 bases, with 16 bases sitting between them. The CDR3 contains 14 residues.

The rearrangement links TRBV6-4 to TRBJ1-1; 11 nucleotides agree with TRBD1. Germline CDR1 MRHNA, CDR2 SNTAGT. The V segment lost 6 bases and the J segment 11 bases; nucleotides outside the gene matches: 8. The CDR3 covers 13 residues. The DNA of the CDR3 is TGTGCCAGCAGGCGGACAGGGGGCGGTAAGGCTTTCTTT. It codes for CASRRTGGGKAFF.

The chain joins TRBV10-3 to TRBJ2-2, with 9 bases aligning to TRBD1. In germline, CDR1 is ENHRY, CDR2 SYGVKD. After removal of 6 bases from V and 5 bases from J, the junction contained 1 base not matched to a gene. The CDR3 runs 13 residues. The CDR3 loop is CAIRGQGTGELFF. The CDR3 bases are TGTGCCATCAGGGGACAGGGAACCGGGGAGCTGTTTTTT.

The chain has TRBV19 and TRBJ1-1; D is perhaps TRBD1 (5 bases). V was pared by 9 bases and J by 1 base, with 18 bases between. The germline V gene has CDR1 LNHDA and CDR2 SQIVND (reference sequence). This CDR3 contains 15 residues. DNA for the CDR3: TGTGCCAGCTCCCTCCCGGGACTTCAGAACACTGAAGCTTTCTTT. Its translation: CASSLPGLQNTEAFF.

This chain uses TRBV10-3 with TRBJ2-2; D is unresolved. Germline V lookup: CDR1 ENHRY, CDR2 SYGVKD. V lost 0 bases and J 2 bases, leaving 10 bases between the germline ends. This CDR3 contains 16 residues. CDR3 sequence reads: CAISESFAANTGELFF. As DNA, the CDR3 is TGTGCCATCAGTGAGTCTTTTGCGGCTAACACCGGGGAGCTGTTTTTT.

The genes are TRBV4-3 and TRBJ1-1; TRBD1 matches 7 bases. CDR3 length: 16 amino acids. After removal of 1 base from V and 1 base from J, the junction contained 6 bases not matched to a gene. Germline V CDR1 and CDR2: LGHNA, YSLEER. The CDR3: CASSQGYTGANTEAFF. Written as DNA, the CDR3 is TGCGCCAGCAGCCAAGGCTACACAGGGGCGAACACTGAAGCTTTCTTT.

The table lists this clone with a few counts. CDR3 DNA: TGTGCCACCAGCAGACCCGGGGGACAGCCCTATGGCTACACCTTC. Residues: CATSRPGGQPYGYTF. V gene TRBV15 combines with J gene TRBJ1-2, with 7 nucleotides matching TRBD1. CDR3 length: 15 amino acids. Germline lookup yields CDR1 LNHNV and CDR2 YYDKDF (reference sequence). V was clipped by 2 bases and J by 4 bases; unmatched bases: 7.

This rearrangement joins TRBV11-2 to TRBJ2-3; 12 positions match TRBD2. Trimming cost V 3 bases and J 0 bases; bases outside gene matches: 10. The germline V gene has CDR1 SGHAT and CDR2 FQNNGV. The CDR3 is 19 amino acids. The CDR3 DNA follows: TGTGCCAGCAGCTTTAGGCCTAGCGGGGGGGCAGTAAGCACAGATACGCAGTATTTT. Its protein product is CASSFRPSGGAVSTDTQYF.

The genes are TRBV11-2 and TRBJ2-7; D might be TRBD1 (6 bases). Trimming took off 1 base at V and 4 bases at J, with 8 bases between the two ends. The V gene's germline CDR1 is SGHAT and CDR2 FQNNGV. The CDR3 runs to 13 residues. In DNA, the CDR3 is TGTGCCAGCAGCTTAGCACAGGGTTACGAGCAGTACTTC. Amino acid sequence: CASSLAQGYEQYF. Supplemented by reference TRBV11-2 and TRBJ2-7, the full variable domain reads EAGVAQSPRYKIIEKRQSVAFWCNPISGHATLYWYQQILGQGPKLLIQFQNNGVVDDSQLPKDRFSAERLKGVDSTLKIQPAKLEDSAVYLCASSLAQGYEQYFGPGTRLTVT.